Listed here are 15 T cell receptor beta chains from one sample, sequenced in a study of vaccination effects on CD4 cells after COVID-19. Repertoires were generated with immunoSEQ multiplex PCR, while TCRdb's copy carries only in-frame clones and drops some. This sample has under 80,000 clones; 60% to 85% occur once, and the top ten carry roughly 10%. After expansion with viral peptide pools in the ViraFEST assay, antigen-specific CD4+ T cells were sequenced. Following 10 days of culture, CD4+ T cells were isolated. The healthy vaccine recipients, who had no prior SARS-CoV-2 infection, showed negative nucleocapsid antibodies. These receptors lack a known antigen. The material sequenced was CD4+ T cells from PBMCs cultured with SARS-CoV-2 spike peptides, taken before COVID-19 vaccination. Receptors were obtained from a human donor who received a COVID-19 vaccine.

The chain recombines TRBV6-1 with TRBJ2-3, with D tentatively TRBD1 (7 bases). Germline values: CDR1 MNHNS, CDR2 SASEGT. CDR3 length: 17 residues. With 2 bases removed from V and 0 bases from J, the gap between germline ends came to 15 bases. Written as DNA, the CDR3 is TGTGCCAGCAGTGAAAGGGGGCGGGGAGCTAGCACAGATACGCAGTATTTT. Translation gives CASSERGRGASTDTQYF.

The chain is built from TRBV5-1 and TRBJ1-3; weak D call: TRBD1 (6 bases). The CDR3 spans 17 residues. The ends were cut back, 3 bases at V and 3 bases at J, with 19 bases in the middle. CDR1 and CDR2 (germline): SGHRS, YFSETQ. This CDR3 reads CASSSQGGRQGGNTIYF. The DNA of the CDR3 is TGCGCCAGCAGCTCACAGGGAGGTCGTCAGGGTGGAAACACCATATATTTT.

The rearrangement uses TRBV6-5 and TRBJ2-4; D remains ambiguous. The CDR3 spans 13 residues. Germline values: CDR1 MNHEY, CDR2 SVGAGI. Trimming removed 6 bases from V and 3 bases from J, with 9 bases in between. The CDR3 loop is CASSAVGKNIQYF. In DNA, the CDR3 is TGTGCCAGCAGCGCAGTTGGCAAAAACATTCAGTACTTC.

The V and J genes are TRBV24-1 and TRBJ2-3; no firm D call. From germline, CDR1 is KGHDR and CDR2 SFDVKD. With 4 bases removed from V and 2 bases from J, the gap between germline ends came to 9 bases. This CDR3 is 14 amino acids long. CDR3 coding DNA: TGTGCCACCAGTGACCCCAGGACCACAGATACGCAGTATTTT. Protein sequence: CATSDPRTTDTQYF.

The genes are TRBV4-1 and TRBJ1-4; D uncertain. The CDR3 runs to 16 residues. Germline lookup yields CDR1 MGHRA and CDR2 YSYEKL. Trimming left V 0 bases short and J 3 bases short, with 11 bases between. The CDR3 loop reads CASSQDAAPPNEKLFF. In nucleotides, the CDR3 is TGCGCCAGCAGCCAAGATGCTGCCCCGCCTAATGAAAAACTGTTTTTT.

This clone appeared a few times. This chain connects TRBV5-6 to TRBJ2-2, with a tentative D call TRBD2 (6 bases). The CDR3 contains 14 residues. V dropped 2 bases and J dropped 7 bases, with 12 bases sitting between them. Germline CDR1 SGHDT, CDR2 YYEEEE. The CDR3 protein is CASSFYGEVGELFF. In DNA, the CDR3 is TGTGCCAGCAGCTTTTACGGGGAGGTCGGGGAGCTGTTTTTT.

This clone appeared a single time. Written as DNA, the CDR3 is TGTGCCAGCAGCGCCACAGGGGCTGGAAACACCATATATTTT. It translates to CASSATGAGNTIYF. The J gene is TRBJ1-3, the V gene TRBV7-8; 7 bases align to TRBD1. Germline lookup yields CDR1 SGHVS and CDR2 FQNEAQ. J gave up 2 bases and V 5 bases, and 3 bases lay outside the gene matches. The CDR3 spans 14 residues. The full variable domain, with the rest looked up from reference TRBV7-8 and TRBJ1-3, is GAGVSQSPRYKVAKRGQDVALRCDPISGHVSLFWYQQALGQGPEFLTYFQNEAQLDKSGLPSDRFFAERPEGSVSTLKIQRTQQEDSAVYLCASSATGAGNTIYFGEGSWLTVV.

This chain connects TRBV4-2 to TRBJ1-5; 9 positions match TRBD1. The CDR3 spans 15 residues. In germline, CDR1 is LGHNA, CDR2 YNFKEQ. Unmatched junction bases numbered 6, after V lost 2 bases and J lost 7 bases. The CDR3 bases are TGTGCCAGCAGCCAAACTACAGGGGGCGGCCAGCCCCAGCATTTT. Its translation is CASSQTTGGGQPQHF.

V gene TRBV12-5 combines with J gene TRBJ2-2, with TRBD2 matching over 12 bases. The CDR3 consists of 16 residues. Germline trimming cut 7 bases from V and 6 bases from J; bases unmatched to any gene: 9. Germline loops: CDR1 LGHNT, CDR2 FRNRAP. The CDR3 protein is CASAPGLAGSAGELFF. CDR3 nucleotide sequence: TGTGCTAGTGCCCCGGGACTAGCGGGTTCCGCCGGGGAGCTGTTTTTT. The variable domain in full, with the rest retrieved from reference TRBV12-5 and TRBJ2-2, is DARVTQTPRHKVTEMGQEVTMRCQPILGHNTVFWYRQTMMQGLELLAYFRNRAPLDDSGMPKDRFSAEMPDATLATLKIQPSEPRDSAVYFCASAPGLAGSAGELFFGEGSRLTVL.

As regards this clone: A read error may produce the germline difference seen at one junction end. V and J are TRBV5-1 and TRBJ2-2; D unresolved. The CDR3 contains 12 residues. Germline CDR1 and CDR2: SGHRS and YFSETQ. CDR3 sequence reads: CANSLNTGELFF. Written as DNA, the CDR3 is TGCGCCAACAGCCTTAACACCGGGGAGCTGTTTTTT.

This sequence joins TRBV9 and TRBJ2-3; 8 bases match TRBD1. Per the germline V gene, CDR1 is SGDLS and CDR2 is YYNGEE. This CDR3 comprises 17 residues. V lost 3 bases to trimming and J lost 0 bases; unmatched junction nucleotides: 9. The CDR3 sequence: CASSAGTGTLSTDTQYF. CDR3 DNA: TGTGCCAGCAGCGCCGGGACAGGAACCCTTAGCACAGATACGCAGTATTTT.

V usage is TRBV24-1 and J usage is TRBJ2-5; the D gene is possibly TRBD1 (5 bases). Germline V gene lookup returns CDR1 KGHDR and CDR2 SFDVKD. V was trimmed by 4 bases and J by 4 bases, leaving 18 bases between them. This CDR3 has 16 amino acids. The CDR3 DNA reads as TGTGCCACCAGTGACCCACCTTCGGCAGGGCGAGAGACCCAGTACTTC. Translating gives CATSDPPSAGRETQYF.

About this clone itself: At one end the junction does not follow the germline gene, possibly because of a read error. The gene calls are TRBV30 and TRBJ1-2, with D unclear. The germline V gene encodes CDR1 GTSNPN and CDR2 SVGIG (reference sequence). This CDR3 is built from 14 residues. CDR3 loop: CAWSSSGSSYRYTF. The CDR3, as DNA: TGTGCCTGGAGTTCTTCGGGAAGTAGCTATCGCTACACCTTC.

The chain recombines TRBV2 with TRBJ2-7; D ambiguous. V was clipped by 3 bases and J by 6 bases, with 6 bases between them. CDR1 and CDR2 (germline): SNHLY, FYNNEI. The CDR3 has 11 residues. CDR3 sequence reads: CASSEVGEQYV. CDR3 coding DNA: TGTGCCAGCAGTGAGGTAGGCGAGCAGTACGTC.

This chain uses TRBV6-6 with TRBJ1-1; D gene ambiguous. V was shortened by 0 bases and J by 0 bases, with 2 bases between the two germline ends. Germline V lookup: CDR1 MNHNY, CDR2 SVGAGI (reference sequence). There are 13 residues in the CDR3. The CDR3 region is CASSYSMNTEAFF. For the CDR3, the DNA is TGTGCCAGCAGTTACTCTATGAACACTGAAGCTTTCTTT.